The present entry profiles one T cell receptor (beta chain) with its context. There are 14 residues in the CDR3. Germline V gene data show CDR1 as SGDLS and CDR2 as YYNGEE. The ends were cut back, 4 bases at V and 2 bases at J, with 11 bases in the middle. These data originate in a study of glioma-infiltrating T cells after dendritic cell vaccination. Input was 2 to 2.5 ug genomic DNA, or all available if less. The protocol was immunoSEQ multiplex PCR, while the TCRdb copy is restricted to in-frame clones and leaves out a portion. In the table there are 85,000 to 100,000 clones, about 85% of which are singletons. Time point given: after dendritic cell vaccination, including at tumor progression/relapse.

The material was blood, obtained after dendritic cell vaccination. The V and J genes are TRBV9 and TRBJ2-3; D is perhaps TRBD1 (6 bases). The clonotype originates from a human donor with glioblastoma. Here the CDR3 reads CASSKGQTTDTQYF. In DNA, the CDR3 is TGTGCCAGCAGCAAAGGACAGACCACAGATACGCAGTATTTT.